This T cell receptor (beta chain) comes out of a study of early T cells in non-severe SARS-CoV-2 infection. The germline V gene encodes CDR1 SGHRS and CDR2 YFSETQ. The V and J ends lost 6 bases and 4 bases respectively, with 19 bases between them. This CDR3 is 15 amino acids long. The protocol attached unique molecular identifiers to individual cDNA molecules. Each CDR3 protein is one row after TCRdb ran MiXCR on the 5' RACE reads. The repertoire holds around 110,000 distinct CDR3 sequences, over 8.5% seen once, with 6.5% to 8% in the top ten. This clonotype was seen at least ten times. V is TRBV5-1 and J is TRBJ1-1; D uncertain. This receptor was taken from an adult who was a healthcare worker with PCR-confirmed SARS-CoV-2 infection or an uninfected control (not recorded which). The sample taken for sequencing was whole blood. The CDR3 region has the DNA TGCGCCAGCAACCCGGGGAACCTGGCAGGCACTGAAGCTTTCTTT. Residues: CASNPGNLAGTEAFF.